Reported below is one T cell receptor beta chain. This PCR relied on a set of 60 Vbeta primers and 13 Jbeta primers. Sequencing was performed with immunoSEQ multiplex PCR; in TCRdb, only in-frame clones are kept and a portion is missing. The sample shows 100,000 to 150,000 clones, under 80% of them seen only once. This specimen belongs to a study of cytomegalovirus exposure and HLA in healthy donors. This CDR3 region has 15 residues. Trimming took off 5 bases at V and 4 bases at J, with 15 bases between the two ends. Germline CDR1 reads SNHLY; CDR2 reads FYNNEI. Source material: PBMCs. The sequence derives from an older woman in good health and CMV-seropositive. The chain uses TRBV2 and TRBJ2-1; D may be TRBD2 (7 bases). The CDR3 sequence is CASSPQGREYNEQFF. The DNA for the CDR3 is TGTGCCAGCAGTCCCCAGGGGAGGGAATACAATGAGCAGTTCTTC.